A selection of T cell receptor beta chains follows, all from one sample in a study of T cell changes during pregnancy in multiple sclerosis. The table came from immunoSEQ multiplex PCR; TCRdb's copy has only in-frame clones and leaves some out. The sample holds approximately 34,000 clones, around 93% seen once. The sample consisted of CD4+ T cells from peripheral blood mononuclear cells, taken in the second trimester of pregnancy. Receptors originate from a female donor with multiple sclerosis, enrolled in a pregnancy study. CDR3s leave out the opening cysteine and the closing phenylalanine or tryptophan. D genes are given only for firm matches.

v_call	j_call	d_call	cdr3_aa
TRBV5-1	TRBJ1-2	.	ASSLLRISGYGYT
TRBV6-6	TRBJ1-5	TRBD1	ATLPGQGNQPQH
TRBV27	TRBJ2-5	.	ASSLVGGGAGETQY
TRBV6-1	TRBJ2-3	TRBD1	ASSGDRPDTQY
TRBV30	TRBJ2-7	TRBD1	AWMDRSLDEQY
TRBV11-2	TRBJ1-2	.	ASSRFLRVTT
TRBV7-8	TRBJ2-3	.	ASSLTPGHDTDTQY
TRBV6-7	TRBJ2-7	TRBD1	ASSYSRDRRDEQY
TRBV11-2	TRBJ2-7	.	ASSKTRGAGEQY
TRBV5-1	TRBJ2-7	TRBD1	ASSLEGQHYEQY
TRBV6-6	TRBJ2-7	TRBD2	ASTQTSGSYEQY
TRBV5-4	TRBJ2-3	.	ASGQPSTDTQY
TRBV7-3	TRBJ2-3	TRBD2	ASSLSGRVTDTQY
TRBV19	TRBJ2-3	.	ASRVSGADTQY
TRBV19	TRBJ2-7	.	ASSMVRAYEQY
TRBV5-1	TRBJ2-7	.	ASPGQHLSYEQY
TRBV19	TRBJ1-5	TRBD1	ASSIPPAGTGLSNQPQH
TRBV6-1	TRBJ1-1	.	ASSSGQPNTEAF
TRBV18	TRBJ2-5	.	ASSNRGTQY
TRBV28	TRBJ2-1	.	ASNPYRWGGPYNEQF
TRBV9	TRBJ2-5	TRBD1	ASSAGGQETQY
TRBV2	TRBJ2-3	.	ASTVLDTQY
TRBV7-6	TRBJ2-1	.	ASSPANEQF
TRBV7-9	TRBJ1-4	TRBD1	ASSTQGAVEKLF
TRBV4-2	TRBJ1-1	TRBD1	ASSQGTGPEAF
TRBV6-1	TRBJ1-5	.	ASGSMTVQPQH
TRBV5-1	TRBJ2-4	.	ASSLEVGLGAKNIQY
TRBV7-9	TRBJ1-1	TRBD1	ASRKKTGADTEAF
TRBV27	TRBJ2-7	.	ASSSTNNYEQY
TRBV11-2	TRBJ2-1	TRBD2	ASSPTGTSGTEQF
TRBV7-9	TRBJ1-2	TRBD1	ASSLGWTGKDYGYT
TRBV28	TRBJ2-7	.	ASSFTGRGYSEQY
TRBV30	TRBJ1-3	.	ATSAGYSGNTIY
TRBV28	TRBJ1-1	TRBD1	ASREQGAEAF
TRBV28	TRBJ2-1	TRBD1	ASSTYRGSSYNEQF
TRBV7-2	TRBJ2-3	TRBD2	ASSHGAAGGPGDTQY
TRBV5-1	TRBJ2-7	TRBD2	ASSLGGTSEYEQY
TRBV19	TRBJ1-5	.	ASSPQGGNQPQH
TRBV19	TRBJ1-5	TRBD1	ASAGQYSNQPQH
TRBV28	TRBJ2-3	TRBD2	ASSLFPLGLAGGYTDTQY
TRBV21-1	TRBJ2-3	.	ASSKTLRGDRGRGTDTQY
TRBV5-6	TRBJ1-1	.	ASSGLGLSENTEAF
TRBV25-1	TRBJ2-7	.	ASSNRDKSHYEQY
TRBV5-1	TRBJ2-4	TRBD1	ASNAGGRAKNIQY
TRBV5-5	TRBJ2-1	TRBD2	ASSHSGRNEQF
TRBV5-1	TRBJ1-3	.	ASRELSGSGNTIY
TRBV10-1	TRBJ2-1	TRBD2	ASSDVGGLAPHEQF
TRBV30	TRBJ2-7	TRBD2	AWSVGLAGQQY
TRBV30	TRBJ2-3	TRBD1	AWTTTGKTQY
TRBV19	TRBJ2-5	TRBD1	ASKAPGTGQETQY
TRBV9	TRBJ2-1	.	ASSERPGGLDEQF
TRBV2	TRBJ1-2	.	ASMERETNYGYT
TRBV4-2	TRBJ2-3	TRBD1	ASSVGDRGSTDTQY
TRBV18	TRBJ2-7	TRBD2	ASSPRRTSGTSYEQY
TRBV5-1	TRBJ2-2	TRBD2	ASSAGTSAAGELF
TRBV27	TRBJ2-1	.	ATRGANSYNEQF